This entry concerns a single T cell receptor (beta chain). This sample was included in a study of blood T cell repertoires in COVID-19. In the study overall: Sources were T cells, B-cell-depleted T cells, or PBMCs; the material itself was cDNA or gDNA.

Researchers sorted participants into cohorts using their self-reported clinical history. Up to 2 weeks before entering the study, exposed participants had met a COVID-19 case. Method: immunoSEQ multiplex PCR; TCRdb's copy keeps in-frame clones and lacks some. The sample holds around 340,000 clones; about nine tenths are singletons and the top ten take 0.85% to 1.3%. This clonotype was obtained from a woman aged 30 to 39 who had been exposed to COVID-19. The specimen was PBMCs or T cells enriched from blood (not recorded which).

This chain's CDR3 is CASSRGGLAGILYEQYF. CDR3 DNA: TGTGCCAGCAGCAGGGGGGGACTAGCGGGTATTCTCTACGAGCAGTACTTC. The chain combines TRBV7-9 with TRBJ2-7, with 12 bases that match TRBD2. V lost 5 bases and J lost 3; bases outside the gene matches: 11. CDR1 SEHNR and CDR2 FQNEAQ come from the germline V gene (reference sequence). The CDR3 runs to 17 residues.